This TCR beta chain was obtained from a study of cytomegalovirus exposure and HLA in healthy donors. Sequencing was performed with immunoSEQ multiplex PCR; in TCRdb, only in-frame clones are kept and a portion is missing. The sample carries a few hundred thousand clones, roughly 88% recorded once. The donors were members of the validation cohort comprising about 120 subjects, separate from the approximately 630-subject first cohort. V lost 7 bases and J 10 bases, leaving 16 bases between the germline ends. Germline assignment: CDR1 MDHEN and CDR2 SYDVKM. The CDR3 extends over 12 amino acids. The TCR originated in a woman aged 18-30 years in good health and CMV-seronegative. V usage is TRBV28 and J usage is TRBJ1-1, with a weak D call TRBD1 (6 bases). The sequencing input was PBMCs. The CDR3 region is CASTTVGAIAFF. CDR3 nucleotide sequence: TGTGCCAGCACCACCGTGGGGGCGATAGCTTTCTTT.